The 4 T cell receptor beta chains below were found in one sample sequenced in a study of beta chain features in type 1 diabetes. General study findings and limits: Shorter TCRB CDR3s, moderately but significantly so, were found in Type 1 diabetes patients in all four CD4+ subsets.

No antigen has been identified for these receptors. Every bit of the isolated RNA underwent reverse transcription, so sequencing read expressed TCRB transcripts. Profiled with immunoSEQ multiplex PCR; TCRdb holds only in-frame clones, not every one. The table has about 140,000 clones, about 13% seen once. The sequencing sample was made of central memory CD4+ T cells from blood. These TCRs come from a man younger than 35 with type 1 diabetes.

This clone came up many times. The rearrangement joins TRBV4-1 to TRBJ2-5; D is possibly TRBD2 (5 bases). The V gene's germline CDR1 is MGHRA and CDR2 YSYEKL. The CDR3 is 13 amino acids. V lost 4 bases and J lost 5, with 11 bases in between. The CDR3 spells CASSPGVTETQYF. In DNA form, the CDR3 reads TGCGCCAGCAGCCCCGGGGTGACCGAGACCCAGTACTTC.

This clone turned up a few times. This chain links TRBV10-2 with TRBJ1-2; 7 bases agree with TRBD1. V lost 0 bases and J lost 6; bases outside the gene matches: 1. CDR3 length: 13 residues. Germline CDR1 WSHSY, CDR2 SAAADI. CDR3: CASSESTGHGYTF. In DNA, the CDR3 is TGCGCCAGCAGTGAGTCGACAGGGCATGGCTACACCTTC.

The V and J genes are TRBV14 and TRBJ2-5; D unclear. This CDR3 contains 15 residues. The V end lost 0 bases, the J end lost 3 bases, and 11 bases lay between the germline ends. The germline gives CDR1 SGHDN, CDR2 FVKESK. The CDR3 DNA reads as TGTGCCAGCAGCCAAGATGGCCCTAAGAAAGAGACCCAGTACTTC. This gives the protein CASSQDGPKKETQYF.

This clone was detected only a few times. The chain uses TRBV21-1 and TRBJ1-1. TRBV21-1 is marked as a pseudogene. CDR3 length: 14 residues. The CDR3 protein is CASSKVGGKPEAFF. CDR3 nucleotides: TGTGCCAGCAGCAAAGTTGGCGGGAAGCCTGAAGCTTTCTTT.